The clone carrying this TCR beta chain was observed a few times. The sample belongs to a study of cytomegalovirus exposure and HLA in healthy donors. Germline V gives CDR1 MNHNS, CDR2 SASEGT. V lost 6 bases and J lost 6; bases outside the gene matches: 3. This CDR3 region has 13 residues. 13 Jbeta primers and 60 Vbeta primers were used for the PCR. Clones were sequenced by immunoSEQ multiplex PCR, and TCRdb holds only the in-frame ones, with some missing. The sample carries some 150,000 clones, almost 80% recorded once. The receptor was isolated from a woman aged 45-65 years in good health and CMV-seronegative. The sample taken for sequencing was PBMCs. The rearrangement links TRBV6-1 to TRBJ1-4; 8 nucleotides match TRBD1. As DNA, the CDR3 is TGTGCCAGCAGAGGACAGGGAGATGAAAAACTGTTTTTT. Amino acid sequence: CASRGQGDEKLFF.